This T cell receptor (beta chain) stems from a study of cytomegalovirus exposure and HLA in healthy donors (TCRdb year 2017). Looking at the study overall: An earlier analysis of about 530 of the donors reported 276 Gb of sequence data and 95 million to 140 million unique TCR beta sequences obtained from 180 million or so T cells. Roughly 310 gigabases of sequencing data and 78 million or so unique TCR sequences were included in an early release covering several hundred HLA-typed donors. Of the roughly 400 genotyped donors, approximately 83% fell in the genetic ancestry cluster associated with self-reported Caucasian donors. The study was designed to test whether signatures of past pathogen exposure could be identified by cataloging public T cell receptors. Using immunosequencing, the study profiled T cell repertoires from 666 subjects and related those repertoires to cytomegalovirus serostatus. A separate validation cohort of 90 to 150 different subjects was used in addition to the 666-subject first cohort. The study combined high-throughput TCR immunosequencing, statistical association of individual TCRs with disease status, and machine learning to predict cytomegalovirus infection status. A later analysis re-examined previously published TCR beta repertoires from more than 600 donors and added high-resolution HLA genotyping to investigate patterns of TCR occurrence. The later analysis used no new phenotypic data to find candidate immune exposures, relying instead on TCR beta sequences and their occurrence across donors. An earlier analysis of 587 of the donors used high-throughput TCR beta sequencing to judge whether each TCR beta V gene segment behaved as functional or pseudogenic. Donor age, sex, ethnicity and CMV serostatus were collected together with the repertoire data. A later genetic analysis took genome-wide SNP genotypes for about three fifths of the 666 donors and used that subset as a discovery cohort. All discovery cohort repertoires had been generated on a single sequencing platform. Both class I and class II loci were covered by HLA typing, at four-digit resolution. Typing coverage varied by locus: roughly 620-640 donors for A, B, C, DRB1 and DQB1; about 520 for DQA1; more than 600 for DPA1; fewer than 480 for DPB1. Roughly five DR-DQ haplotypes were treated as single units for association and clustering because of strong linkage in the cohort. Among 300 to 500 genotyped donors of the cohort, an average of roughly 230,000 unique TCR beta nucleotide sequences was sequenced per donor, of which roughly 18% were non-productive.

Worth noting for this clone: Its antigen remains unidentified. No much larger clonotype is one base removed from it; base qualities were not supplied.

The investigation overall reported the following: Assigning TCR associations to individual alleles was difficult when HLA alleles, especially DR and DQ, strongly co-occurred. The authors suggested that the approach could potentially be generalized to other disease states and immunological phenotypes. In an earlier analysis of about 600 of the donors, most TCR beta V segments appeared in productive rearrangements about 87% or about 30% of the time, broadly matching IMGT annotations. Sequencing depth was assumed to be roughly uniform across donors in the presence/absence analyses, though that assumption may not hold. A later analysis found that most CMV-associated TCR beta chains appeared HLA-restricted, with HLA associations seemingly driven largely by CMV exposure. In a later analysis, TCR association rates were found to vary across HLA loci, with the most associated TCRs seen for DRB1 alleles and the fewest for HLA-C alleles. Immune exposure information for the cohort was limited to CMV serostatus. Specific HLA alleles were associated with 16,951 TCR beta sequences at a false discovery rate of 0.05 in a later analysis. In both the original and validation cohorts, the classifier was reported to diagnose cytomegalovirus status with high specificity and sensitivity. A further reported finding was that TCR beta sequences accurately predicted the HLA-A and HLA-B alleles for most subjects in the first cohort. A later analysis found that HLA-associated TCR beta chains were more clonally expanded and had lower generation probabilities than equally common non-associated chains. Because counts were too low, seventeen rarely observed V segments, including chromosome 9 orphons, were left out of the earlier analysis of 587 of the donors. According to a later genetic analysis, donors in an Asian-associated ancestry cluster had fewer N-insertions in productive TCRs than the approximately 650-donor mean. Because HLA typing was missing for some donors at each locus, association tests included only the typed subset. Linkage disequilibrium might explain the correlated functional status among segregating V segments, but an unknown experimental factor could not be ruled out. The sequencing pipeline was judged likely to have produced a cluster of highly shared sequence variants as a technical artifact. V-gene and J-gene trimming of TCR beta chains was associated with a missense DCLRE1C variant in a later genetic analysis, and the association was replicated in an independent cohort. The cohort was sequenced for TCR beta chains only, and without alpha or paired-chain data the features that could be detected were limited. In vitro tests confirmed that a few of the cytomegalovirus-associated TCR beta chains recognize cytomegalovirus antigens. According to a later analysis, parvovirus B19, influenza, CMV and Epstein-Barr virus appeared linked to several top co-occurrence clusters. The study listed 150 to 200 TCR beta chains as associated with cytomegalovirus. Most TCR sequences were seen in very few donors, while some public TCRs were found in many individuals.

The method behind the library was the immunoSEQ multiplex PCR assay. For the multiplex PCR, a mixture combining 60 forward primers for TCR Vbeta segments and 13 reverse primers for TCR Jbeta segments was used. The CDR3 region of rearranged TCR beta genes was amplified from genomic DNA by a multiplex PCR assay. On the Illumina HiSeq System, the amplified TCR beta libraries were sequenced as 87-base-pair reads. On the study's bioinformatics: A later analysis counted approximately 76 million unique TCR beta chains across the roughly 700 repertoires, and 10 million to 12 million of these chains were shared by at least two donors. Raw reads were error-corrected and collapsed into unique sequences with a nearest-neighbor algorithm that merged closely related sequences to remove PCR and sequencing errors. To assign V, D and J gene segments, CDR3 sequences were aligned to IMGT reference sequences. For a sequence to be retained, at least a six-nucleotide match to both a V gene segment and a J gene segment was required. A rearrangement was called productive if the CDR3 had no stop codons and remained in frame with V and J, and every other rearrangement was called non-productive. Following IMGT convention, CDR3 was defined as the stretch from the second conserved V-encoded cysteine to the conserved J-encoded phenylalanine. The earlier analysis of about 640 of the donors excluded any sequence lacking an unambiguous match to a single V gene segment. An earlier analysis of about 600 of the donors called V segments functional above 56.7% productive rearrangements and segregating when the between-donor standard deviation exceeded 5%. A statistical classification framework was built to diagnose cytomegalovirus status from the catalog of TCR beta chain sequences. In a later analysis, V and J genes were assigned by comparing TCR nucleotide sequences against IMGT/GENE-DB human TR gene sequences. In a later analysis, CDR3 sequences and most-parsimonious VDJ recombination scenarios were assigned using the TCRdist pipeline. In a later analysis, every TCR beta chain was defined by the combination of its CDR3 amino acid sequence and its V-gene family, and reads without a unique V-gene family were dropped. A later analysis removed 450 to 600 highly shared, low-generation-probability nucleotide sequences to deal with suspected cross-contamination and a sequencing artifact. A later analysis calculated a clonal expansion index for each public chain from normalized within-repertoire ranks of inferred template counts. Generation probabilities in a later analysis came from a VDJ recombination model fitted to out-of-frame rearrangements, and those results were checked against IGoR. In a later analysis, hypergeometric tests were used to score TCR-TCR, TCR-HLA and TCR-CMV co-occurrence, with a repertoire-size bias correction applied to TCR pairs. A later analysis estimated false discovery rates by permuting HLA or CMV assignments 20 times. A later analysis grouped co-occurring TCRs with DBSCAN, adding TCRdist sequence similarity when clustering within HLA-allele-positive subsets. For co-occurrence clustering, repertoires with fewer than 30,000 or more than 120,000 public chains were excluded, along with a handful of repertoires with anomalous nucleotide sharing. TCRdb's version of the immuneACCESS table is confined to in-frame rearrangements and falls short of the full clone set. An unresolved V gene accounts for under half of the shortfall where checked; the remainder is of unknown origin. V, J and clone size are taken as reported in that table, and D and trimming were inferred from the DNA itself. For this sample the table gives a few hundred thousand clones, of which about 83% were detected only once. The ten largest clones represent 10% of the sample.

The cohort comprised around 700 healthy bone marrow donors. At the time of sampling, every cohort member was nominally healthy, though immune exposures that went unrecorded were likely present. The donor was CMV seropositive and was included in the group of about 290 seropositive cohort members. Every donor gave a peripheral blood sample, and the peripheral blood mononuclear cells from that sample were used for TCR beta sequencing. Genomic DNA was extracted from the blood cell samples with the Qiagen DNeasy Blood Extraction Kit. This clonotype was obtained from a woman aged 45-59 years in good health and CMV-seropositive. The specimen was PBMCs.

The CDR3 region has the sequence CASSGLSGKNTEAFF. The DNA sequence reads TGTGCCAGCAGTGGTCTCTCAGGGAAGAACACTGAAGCTTTCTTT. In this chain, TRBV2 is recombined with TRBJ1-1; a tentative D match to TRBD1 spans 5 bases. There are 15 amino acids in the CDR3, from cysteine to phenylalanine inclusive. CDR3 DNA only is kept here, 45 bases in frame from base 1. The V and J ends are trimmed by 4 bases and 1 base, leaving 13 bases between them. Looking up the germline V gene yields CDR1 SNHLY and CDR2 FYNNEI.